This passage covers 18 T cell receptor beta chains from one sample sequenced in a study of cytotoxic CD8 clonotypes in ibrutinib-treated CLL. Profiling relied on immunoSEQ multiplex PCR, and the TCRdb table lists in-frame clones only, not all of them. This table holds about 68,000 clones, about two thirds found once. This specimen was PBMCs, taken after 12 months of ibrutinib treatment. All receptors come from a human donor with chronic lymphocytic leukemia.

This chain connects TRBV7-9 to TRBJ2-3; D is unclear. This CDR3 comprises 15 residues. CDR1 and CDR2 (germline): SEHNR, FQNEAQ (reference sequence). V lost 0 bases and J lost 6, with 13 bases in between. The CDR3 coding sequence is TGTGCCAGCAGCTTAGCAAGTAGTGCGCAGGATACGCAGTATTTT. It yields the protein CASSLASSAQDTQYF.

The V and J genes are TRBV28 and TRBJ2-3; tentative D call: TRBD1 (5 bases). The CDR3 loop spans 15 amino acids. Germline lookup yields CDR1 MDHEN and CDR2 SYDVKM. Trimming cost V 3 bases and J 4 bases, with 14 bases left between them. Written as DNA, the CDR3 is TGTGCCAGCAGTTTTATGGTGGGGCACGCAGATACGCAGTATTTT. Translated, it gives CASSFMVGHADTQYF.

This clone was detected only a few times. J is TRBJ1-3 and V is TRBV19; D unclear. CDR3 length: 15 residues. V was trimmed by 5 bases and J by 2 bases, leaving 13 bases between them. CDR1 and CDR2 (germline): LNHDA, SQIVND (reference sequence). CDR3 sequence: CASSANSLAGNTIYF. Written as DNA, the CDR3 is TGTGCCAGTAGTGCCAATTCGTTGGCTGGAAACACCATATATTTT.

The chain combines TRBV5-1 with TRBJ2-5; 7 bases line up with TRBD1. Germline values: CDR1 SGHRS, CDR2 YFSETQ. CDR3 length: 15 amino acids. Losses at the gene ends were 6 bases for V and 4 bases for J; bases not matched to a gene: 12. CDR3 residues: CASTPGGRAAETQYF. In nucleotides, the CDR3 is TGCGCCAGCACCCCAGGGGGTCGGGCGGCAGAGACCCAGTACTTC.

The chain joins TRBV18 to TRBJ1-2; 7 nucleotides line up with TRBD1. Trimming cost V 6 bases and J 2 bases; bases outside gene matches: 9. CDR1 is KGHSH and CDR2 is LQKENI in the germline V gene. This CDR3 region has 15 residues. CDR3 residues: CASSLPGQPNYGYTF. The DNA for the CDR3 is TGTGCCAGCTCCCTGCCGGGACAGCCAAACTATGGCTACACCTTC.

This clone appeared a few times. This chain links TRBV4-2 with TRBJ1-5; 7 bases line up with TRBD1. The CDR3 spans 15 residues. Per germline, CDR1 LGHNA and CDR2 YNFKEQ. Trimming removed 2 bases from V and 5 bases from J; junction bases left unmatched: 6. The CDR3 loop reads CASSQTGEDDQPQHF. The DNA for the CDR3 is TGTGCCAGCAGCCAAACAGGGGAAGACGATCAGCCCCAGCATTTT.

This clone has a single count. V gene TRBV2 combines with J gene TRBJ2-1; perhaps TRBD1 as D (5 bases). CDR1 SNHLY and CDR2 FYNNEI come from the germline V gene. This CDR3 has 14 residues. Trimming removed 3 bases at V and 3 bases at J, with 9 bases between. The CDR3 here is CASSDGQGYNEQFF. CDR3 nucleotide sequence: TGTGCCAGCAGTGATGGGCAGGGCTACAATGAGCAGTTCTTC.

The V gene is TRBV19, the J gene TRBJ2-1; 14 nucleotides align to TRBD2. The CDR3 spans 19 residues. J gave up 12 bases and V 9 bases, and 25 bases lay outside the gene matches. Germline values: CDR1 LNHDA, CDR2 SQIVND (reference sequence). The CDR3 sequence: CASGSQGRLAGGSLSGQFF. CDR3 DNA: TGTGCCAGCGGTTCACAGGGAAGACTAGCGGGGGGGTCCCTTTCGGGGCAGTTCTTC.

This chain links TRBV5-4 with TRBJ1-2; the D gene is possibly TRBD1 (6 bases). The CDR3 spans 13 residues. Germline CDR1 is SGHNT and CDR2 is YYREEE (reference sequence). With 1 base removed from V and 7 bases from J, the gap between germline ends came to 11 bases. The chain's CDR3 is CASSLLGGGGYTF. DNA of the CDR3: TGTGCCAGCAGCTTGCTAGGGGGGGGTGGCTACACCTTC.

The genes are TRBV6-5 and TRBJ2-3; D is undetermined. Looked up from germline, CDR1 is MNHEY and CDR2 is SVGAGI. The V end was cut by 8 bases, the J end by 5 bases, with 8 bases between. This CDR3 has 11 amino acids. CDR3 protein: CASGFLDTQYF. CDR3 coding DNA: TGTGCCAGCGGGTTTTTAGATACGCAGTATTTT.

This chain joins TRBV10-3 and TRBJ2-6, with 7 bases identical to TRBD1. V shed 5 bases, J shed 0 bases, and the junction held 7 bases outside the gene matches. Germline-derived CDR1 and CDR2 are ENHRY and SYGVKD. This CDR3 region has 17 residues. The CDR3 nucleotides are TGTGCCATCAGTCTTGAAGGGGGCAACTCTGGGGCCAACGTCCTGACTTTC. Translating it yields CAISLEGGNSGANVLTF.

By share, this clone ranks as medium-sized. The chain employs TRBV4-3 and TRBJ2-7; D not resolved. This CDR3 contains 10 residues. Germline lookup yields CDR1 LGHNA and CDR2 YSLEER. The ends were cut back, 8 bases at V and 11 bases at J, with 13 bases in the middle. In DNA, the CDR3 is TGCGCCAGCCATTTCTCGAAGAAGTACTTC. It yields the protein CASHFSKKYF.

The chain carries TRBV7-2 and TRBJ1-2; TRBD1 is a possible D gene (6 bases). CDR1 is SGHTA, CDR2 FQGNSA, per germline. V dropped 2 bases and J dropped 4 bases, with 8 bases sitting between them. The CDR3 sequence is 13 residues long. CDR3 sequence reads: CASSLSGVYGYTF. In DNA form, the CDR3 reads TGTGCCAGCAGCTTATCAGGGGTCTATGGCTACACCTTC.

CDR3 loop: CASSPPWVRETQYF. The CDR3 DNA follows: TGTGCCAGCAGCCCCCCTTGGGTTCGGGAGACCCAGTACTTC. The chain combines TRBV7-9 with TRBJ2-5; D gene unclear. Between the trimmed V and J ends, which lost 5 bases and 5 bases, there was a span of 15 bases. The CDR3 has 14 amino acids. Germline lookup yields CDR1 SEHNR and CDR2 FQNEAQ (reference sequence).

This clone occurred a few times. CDR3 DNA: TGTGCCAGCAGCAAGGACAGGGGGGACTATGGCTACACCTTC. Protein sequence: CASSKDRGDYGYTF. The V and J genes are TRBV9 and TRBJ1-2; TRBD1 agrees at 10 bases. With V trimmed by 4 bases and J by 3 bases, 3 bases remained unmatched. The CDR3 has 14 residues. Germline-derived CDR1 and CDR2 are SGDLS and YYNGEE.

The J gene is TRBJ2-7, the V gene TRBV6-5, with TRBD1 as a possible D gene (6 bases). Trimming took off 7 bases at V and 2 bases at J, with 15 bases between the two ends. Germline V CDR1 and CDR2: MNHEY, SVGAGI. The CDR3 covers 14 residues. CDR3 DNA sequence: TGTGCCAGCAAGGTGGGGGCGCAAACCTACGAGCAGTACTTC. Translation gives CASKVGAQTYEQYF.

In the case of this clone: In the same sample, other DNA sequences code for this CDR3. V usage is TRBV5-1 and J usage is TRBJ1-1; D is unresolved. Per germline, CDR1 SGHRS and CDR2 YFSETQ. The length of the CDR3 is 13 residues. Trimming took off 2 bases at V and 0 bases at J, with 5 bases between the two ends. The CDR3 DNA follows: TGCGCCAGCAGCTTTGCAGTGAACACTGAAGCTTTCTTT. It specifies CASSFAVNTEAFF.

This chain connects TRBV18 to TRBJ2-4; TRBD1 matches at 9 bases. The germline V gene has CDR1 KGHSH and CDR2 LQKENI. J gave up 1 base and V 0 bases, and 10 bases lay outside the gene matches. CDR3 size: 19 residues. As DNA, the CDR3 is TGTGCCAGCTCACCACCGGGCGCTACAGGGGGCCGGGCCAAAAACATTCAGTACTTC. It translates to CASSPPGATGGRAKNIQYF.